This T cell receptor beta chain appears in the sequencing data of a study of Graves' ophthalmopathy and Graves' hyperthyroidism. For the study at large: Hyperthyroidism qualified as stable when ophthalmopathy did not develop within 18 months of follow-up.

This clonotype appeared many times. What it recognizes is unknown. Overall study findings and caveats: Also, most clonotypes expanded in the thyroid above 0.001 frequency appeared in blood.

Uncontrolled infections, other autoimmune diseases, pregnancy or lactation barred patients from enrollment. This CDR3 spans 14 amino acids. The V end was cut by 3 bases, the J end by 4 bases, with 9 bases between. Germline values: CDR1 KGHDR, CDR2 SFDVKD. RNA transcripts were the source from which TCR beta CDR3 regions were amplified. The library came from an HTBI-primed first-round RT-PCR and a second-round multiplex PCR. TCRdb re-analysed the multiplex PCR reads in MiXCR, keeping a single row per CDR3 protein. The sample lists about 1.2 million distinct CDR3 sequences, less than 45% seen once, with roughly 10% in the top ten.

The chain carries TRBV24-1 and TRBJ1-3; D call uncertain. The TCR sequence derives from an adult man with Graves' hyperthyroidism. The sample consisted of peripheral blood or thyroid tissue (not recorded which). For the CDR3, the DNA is TGTGCCACCAGTGATACGCAGACCGGAAACACCATATATTTT. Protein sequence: CATSDTQTGNTIYF.